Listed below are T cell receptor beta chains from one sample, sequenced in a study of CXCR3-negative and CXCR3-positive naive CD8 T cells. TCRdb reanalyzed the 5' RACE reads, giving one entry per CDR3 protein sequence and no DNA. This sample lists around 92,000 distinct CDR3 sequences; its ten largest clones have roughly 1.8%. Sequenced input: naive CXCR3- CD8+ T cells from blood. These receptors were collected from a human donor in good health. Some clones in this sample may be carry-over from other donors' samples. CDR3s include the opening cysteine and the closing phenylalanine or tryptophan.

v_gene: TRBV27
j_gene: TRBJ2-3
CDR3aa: CASNGLAADTQYF

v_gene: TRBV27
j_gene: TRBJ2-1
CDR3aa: CASSGESSEQFF

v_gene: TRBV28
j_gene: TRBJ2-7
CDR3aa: CASRLPGPYPYEQYF

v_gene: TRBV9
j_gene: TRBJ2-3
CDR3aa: CASSVADTDTQYF

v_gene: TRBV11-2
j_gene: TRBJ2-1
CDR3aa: CASSLLAGEQFF

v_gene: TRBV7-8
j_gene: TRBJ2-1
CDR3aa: CASSPIHKSPGGSYNEQFF

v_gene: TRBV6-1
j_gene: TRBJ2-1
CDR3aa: CASSANRGILNEQFF

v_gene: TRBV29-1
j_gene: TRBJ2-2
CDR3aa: CSVGKPDGTGELFF

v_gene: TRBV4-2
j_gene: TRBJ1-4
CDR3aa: CASSQGTELFF

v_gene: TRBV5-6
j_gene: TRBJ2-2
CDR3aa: CASSLGLAGATGELFF

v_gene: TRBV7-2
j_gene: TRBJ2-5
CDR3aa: CASSLRQGQLETQYF

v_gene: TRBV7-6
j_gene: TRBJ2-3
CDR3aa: CASSLVGSGTDTQYF

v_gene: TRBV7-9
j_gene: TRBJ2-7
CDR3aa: CASSSPGGSYEQYF

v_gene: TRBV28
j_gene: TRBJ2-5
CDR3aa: CASNKEVQETQYF

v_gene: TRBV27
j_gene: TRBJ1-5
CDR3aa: CASSSGFFGNQPQHF

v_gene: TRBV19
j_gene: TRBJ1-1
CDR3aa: CASSIEGPTAEAFF

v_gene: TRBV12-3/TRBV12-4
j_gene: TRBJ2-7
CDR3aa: CASAAGVEQYF

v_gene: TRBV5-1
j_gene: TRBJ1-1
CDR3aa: CASSLAGAENTEAFF

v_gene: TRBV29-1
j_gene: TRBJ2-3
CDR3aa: CSATLTSGGADTQYF

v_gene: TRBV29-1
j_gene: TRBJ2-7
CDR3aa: CSVEDPAGAPTEQYF

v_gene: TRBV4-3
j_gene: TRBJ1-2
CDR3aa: CASSQEKTGRDGYTF

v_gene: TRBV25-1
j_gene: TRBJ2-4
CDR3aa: CATPRRQGRKHIQYF

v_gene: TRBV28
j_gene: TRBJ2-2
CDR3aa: CASSPRRATNTGELFF

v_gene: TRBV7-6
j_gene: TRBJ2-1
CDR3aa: CASSARLVTSSYNEQFF

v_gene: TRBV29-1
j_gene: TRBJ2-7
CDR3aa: CSVRTQGSSYEQYF

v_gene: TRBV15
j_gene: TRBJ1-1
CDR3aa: CATSRTTGGTEAFF

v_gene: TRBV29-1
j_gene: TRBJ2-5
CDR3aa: CSVVLGDPETQYF

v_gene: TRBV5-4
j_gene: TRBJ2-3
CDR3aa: CASSLDLSSGTTDTQYF

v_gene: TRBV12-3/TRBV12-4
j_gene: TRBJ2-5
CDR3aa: CASSSPGQKETQYF

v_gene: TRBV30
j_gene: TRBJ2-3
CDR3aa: CAWIPGESTDTQYF

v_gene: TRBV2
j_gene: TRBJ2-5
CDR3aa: CASSAYQETQYF

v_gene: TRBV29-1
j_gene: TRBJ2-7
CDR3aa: CSVGLAGEAHGDEQYF

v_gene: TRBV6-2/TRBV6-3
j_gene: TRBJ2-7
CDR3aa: CASSYEPQRPYEQYF

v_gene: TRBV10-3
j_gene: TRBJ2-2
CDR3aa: CAISEGLAGGLTGELFF

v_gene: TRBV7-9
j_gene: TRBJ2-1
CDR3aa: CASSLIAGNEQFF

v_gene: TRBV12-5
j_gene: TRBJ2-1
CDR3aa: CASGLSSSGPSYNEQFF

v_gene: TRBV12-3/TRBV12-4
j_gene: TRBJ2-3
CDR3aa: CASSLPPTGFTDTQYF

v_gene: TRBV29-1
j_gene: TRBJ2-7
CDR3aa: CSVELRDNPLEQYF

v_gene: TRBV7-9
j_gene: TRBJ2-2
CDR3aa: CASSTPGRADLGGELFF

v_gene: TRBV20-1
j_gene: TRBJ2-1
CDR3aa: CSARDRASGDNEQFF

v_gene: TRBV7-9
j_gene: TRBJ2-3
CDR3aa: CASSLLVADTQYF

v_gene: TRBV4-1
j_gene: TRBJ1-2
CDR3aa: CASSQENGGGGYTF

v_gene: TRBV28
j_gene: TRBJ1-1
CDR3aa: CASSPVNTEAFF

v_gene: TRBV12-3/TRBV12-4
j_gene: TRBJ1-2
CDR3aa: CASSGAGGYGYTF

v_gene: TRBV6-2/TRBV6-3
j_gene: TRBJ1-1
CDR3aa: CASSYPSEAFF

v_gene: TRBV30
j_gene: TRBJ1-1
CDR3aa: CAWRARAMNTEAFF

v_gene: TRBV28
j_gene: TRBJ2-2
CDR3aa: CASSFSGQNTGELFF

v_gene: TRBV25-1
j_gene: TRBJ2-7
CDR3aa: CASSDLQGSEQYF

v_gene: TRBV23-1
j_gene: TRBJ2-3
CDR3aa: CASTRAGTDSTDTQYF

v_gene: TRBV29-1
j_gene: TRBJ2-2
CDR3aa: CSASEDTGELFF

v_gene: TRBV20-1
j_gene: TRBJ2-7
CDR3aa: CSAAPVTQDPYEQYF

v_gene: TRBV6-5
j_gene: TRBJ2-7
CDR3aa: CASSYGPGVWYEQYF

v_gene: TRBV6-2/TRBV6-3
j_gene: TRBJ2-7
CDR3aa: CASSYSLGPYEQYF

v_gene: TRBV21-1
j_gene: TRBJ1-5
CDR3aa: CASSNNGTGSVDQPQHF

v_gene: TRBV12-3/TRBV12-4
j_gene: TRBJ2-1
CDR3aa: CASTGSSYNEQFF

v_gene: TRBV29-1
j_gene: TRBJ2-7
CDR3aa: CSVRGSGAHEQYF

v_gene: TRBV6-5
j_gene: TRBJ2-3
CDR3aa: CASSDDPGATDTQYF

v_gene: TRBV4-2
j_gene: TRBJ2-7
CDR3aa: CASSQGTPLYEQYF

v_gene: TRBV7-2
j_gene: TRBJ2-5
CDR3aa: CASSQTDGQETQYF

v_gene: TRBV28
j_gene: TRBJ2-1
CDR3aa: CASGSRPHNEQFF